The next 21 T cell receptor beta chains were all read from a single sample in a study of shared clonotypes between healthy human individuals. Only in-frame clones appear in the TCRdb table, and some are missing; sequencing was by immunoSEQ multiplex PCR. The repertoire holds 660,000 or so clones, with about 95% as singletons. It was CD45RO-negative cells, positively selected for CCR7, that made up naive CD8 cells, with terminally differentiated effector memory CD45RA+ cells excluded. The specimen sequenced was naive CD8+ T cells sorted from blood. The receptors stem from a woman aged 25 to 39 in good health.

This clone was picked up a small number of times. This sample also contains other DNA sequences that code for the same CDR3. The chain combines TRBV28 with TRBJ2-2; D is undetermined. The CDR3 is 11 residues long. V lost 7 bases to trimming and J lost 0 bases, with 0 bases between them. In germline, CDR1 is MDHEN, CDR2 SYDVKM. Here the CDR3 DNA reads TGTGCCAGCACGAACACCGGGGAGCTGTTTTTT. This codes for CASTNTGELFF.

The V gene is TRBV10-1, the J gene TRBJ2-7; 14 bases are shared with TRBD2. The V gene end was trimmed by 5 bases and the J gene end by 2 bases; junction bases not matched to a gene: 5. The CDR3 runs to 16 residues. CDR1 and CDR2 (germline): WNHNN, SYGVQD (reference sequence). CDR3 bases: TGCGCCAGCAGTCCGGGACTAGCGGGGGCAACCTACGAGCAGTACTTC. Residues: CASSPGLAGATYEQYF.

The gene calls are TRBV28 and TRBJ2-7; a possible D gene is TRBD1 (5 bases). Germline loops: CDR1 MDHEN, CDR2 SYDVKM. The CDR3 covers 13 residues. The V gene lost 2 bases and the J gene lost 5 bases, with 10 bases spanning the gap. The CDR3 spells CASSLPGPDEQYF. The DNA of the CDR3 is TGTGCCAGCAGTTTACCAGGGCCCGACGAGCAGTACTTC.

The chain is built from TRBV7-8 and TRBJ1-3; D may be TRBD1 (5 bases). CDR3 length equals 17 residues. The V end was cut by 3 bases, the J end by 1 base, with 16 bases between. Germline CDR1 and CDR2: SGHVS and FQNEAQ. The CDR3 here is CASSLGPRRPSGNTIYF. CDR3 in DNA: TGTGCCAGCAGCTTGGGGCCGCGGAGACCGTCTGGAAACACCATATATTTT.

The chain recombines TRBV13 with TRBJ2-1, with D possibly matching TRBD2 (6 bases). The V end lost 6 bases, the J end lost 1 base, and 16 bases lay between the germline ends. Germline CDR1 PRHDT, CDR2 FYEKMQ (reference sequence). CDR3 size: 16 residues. The CDR3 bases are TGTGCCAGCAGTTCAGTCTCTAGCGAGTCCTACAATGAGCAGTTCTTC. Translated, it gives CASSSVSSESYNEQFF. The full variable domain, in which reference TRBV13 and TRBJ2-1 provide the parts outside the CDR3, is AAGVIQSPRHLIKEKRETATLKCYPIPRHDTVYWYQQGPGQDPQFLISFYEKMQSDKGSIPDRFSAQQFSDYHSELNMSSLELGDSALYFCASSSVSSESYNEQFFGPGTRLTVL.

The rearrangement uses TRBV15 and TRBJ2-1; no clear D gene. There are 13 residues in the CDR3. V was trimmed by 3 bases and J by 5 bases, leaving 8 bases between them. From germline, CDR1 is LNHNV and CDR2 YYDKDF (reference sequence). This CDR3 reads CATSSPGHNEQFF. The CDR3 region has the DNA TGTGCCACCAGCAGCCCAGGACACAATGAGCAGTTCTTC. Variable domain in full (rest from reference TRBV15 and TRBJ2-1): DAMVIQNPRYQVTQFGKPVTLSCSQTLNHNVMYWYQQKSSQAPKLLFHYYDKDFNNEADTPDNFQSRRPNTSFCFLDIRSPGLGDTAMYLCATSSPGHNEQFFGPGTRLTVL.

V and J are TRBV4-1 and TRBJ1-5, with no clear D. The CDR3 covers 15 residues. Trimming stripped 0 bases from V and 5 bases from J, with 11 bases between. Germline CDR1 and CDR2: MGHRA and YSYEKL. CDR3 nucleotides: TGCGCCAGCAGCCAAGAGAATGGGCGTTATCAGCCCCAGCATTTT. Translating it yields CASSQENGRYQPQHF.

The chain carries TRBV4-2 and TRBJ2-3; D is perhaps TRBD2 (5 bases). Germline loops: CDR1 LGHNA, CDR2 YNFKEQ. Trimming pared 5 bases from V and 1 base from J, leaving 10 bases between. The CDR3 totals 14 residues. The CDR3 bases are TGTGCCAGCAGCTTAGATAGCGGCACAGATACGCAGTATTTT. Protein: CASSLDSGTDTQYF.

The CDR3 spells CASSLLGGELFF. Written as DNA, the CDR3 is TGTGCCAGCAGCTTGTTAGGCGGGGAGCTGTTTTTT. The gene calls are TRBV5-6 and TRBJ2-2; D uncertain. With 1 base removed from V and 7 bases from J, the gap between germline ends came to 5 bases. The CDR3 has 12 residues. Germline V gives CDR1 SGHDT, CDR2 YYEEEE.

V is TRBV5-6 and J is TRBJ2-3; D gene uncertain. With 1 base removed from V and 2 bases from J, the gap between germline ends came to 11 bases. The CDR3 runs 15 residues. Looked up from germline, CDR1 is SGHDT and CDR2 is YYEEEE. The CDR3 is CASSLSVFTTDTQYF. In DNA form, the CDR3 reads TGTGCCAGCAGCTTGAGTGTGTTCACCACAGATACGCAGTATTTT.

This clone has just one count. This CDR3 reads CASSLGAGTRNTEAFF. DNA of the CDR3: TGTGCCAGCAGCTTGGGAGCCGGGACACGGAACACTGAAGCTTTCTTT. The genes are TRBV5-4 and TRBJ1-1; D is possibly TRBD1 (6 bases). Germline V gene lookup returns CDR1 SGHNT and CDR2 YYREEE (reference sequence). V lost 0 bases and J 1 base, leaving 13 bases between the germline ends. The CDR3 contains 16 residues. Filled out from reference TRBV5-4 and TRBJ1-1, the complete variable domain reads ETGVTQSPTHLIKTRGQQVTLRCSSQSGHNTVSWYQQALGQGPQFIFQYYREEENGRGNFPPRFSGLQFPNYSSELNVNALELDDSALYLCASSLGAGTRNTEAFFGQGTRLTVV.

The V gene is TRBV4-1, the J gene TRBJ1-1; 7 bases match TRBD1. V trimming: 3 bases; J trimming: 1 base; junction bases outside the gene matches: 5. The CDR3 length is 15 residues. Germline CDR1 MGHRA, CDR2 YSYEKL. CDR3 protein: CASSHRTGRNTEAFF. The CDR3 coding sequence is TGCGCCAGCAGCCACCGGACAGGCCGGAACACTGAAGCTTTCTTT.

The rearrangement links TRBV6-5 to TRBJ2-1; 8 bases are shared with TRBD2. The germline V gene has CDR1 MNHEY and CDR2 SVGAGI. The CDR3 extends over 12 amino acids. V shed 6 bases, J shed 10 bases, and the junction held 5 bases outside the gene matches. This CDR3 reads CASRGTSGEQFF. In nucleotides, the CDR3 is TGTGCCAGCAGAGGGACTAGTGGCGAGCAGTTCTTC.

V is TRBV30 and J is TRBJ2-2; TRBD2 matches 14 bases. Germline assignment: CDR1 GTSNPN and CDR2 SVGIG (reference sequence). This CDR3 spans 16 amino acids. V lost 7 bases and J lost 6; bases outside the gene matches: 10. The CDR3 sequence is CASTGLAGGSAGELFF. The DNA of the CDR3 is TGTGCCTCAACAGGACTAGCGGGAGGTAGTGCCGGGGAGCTGTTTTTT.

The chain combines TRBV28 with TRBJ2-5; 7 nucleotides line up with TRBD2. CDR3 length: 16 residues. Germline V gene data show CDR1 as MDHEN and CDR2 as SYDVKM. V shed 6 bases, J shed 5 bases, and the junction held 15 bases outside the gene matches. The CDR3 sequence: CASSLQGGSVRETQYF. The CDR3 DNA is TGTGCCAGCAGCCTCCAGGGCGGGAGTGTGCGGGAGACCCAGTACTTC.

The rearrangement joins TRBV2 to TRBJ1-5, with D possibly matching TRBD1 (6 bases). Germline V CDR1 and CDR2: SNHLY, FYNNEI. Trimming left V 7 bases short and J 4 bases short, with 14 bases between. The CDR3 totals 14 residues. Written as DNA, the CDR3 is TGTGCCAGCAATGGCCGGGACACTAATCAGCCCCAGCATTTT. It codes for CASNGRDTNQPQHF.

The genes are TRBV28 and TRBJ1-1; D is possibly TRBD1 (5 bases). The CDR3 is made up of 12 amino acids. In germline, CDR1 is MDHEN, CDR2 SYDVKM. The V gene lost 6 bases and the J gene lost 6 bases, with 11 bases spanning the gap. CDR3 nucleotide sequence: TGTGCCAGCAGGACCGCGGGGCCTGAAGCTTTCTTT. Protein product: CASRTAGPEAFF.

The rearrangement uses TRBV4-2 and TRBJ1-1; tentative D call: TRBD1 (6 bases). V dropped 4 bases and J dropped 0 bases, with 21 bases sitting between them. The CDR3 loop spans 18 amino acids. Germline loops: CDR1 LGHNA, CDR2 YNFKEQ. The CDR3 bases are TGTGCCAGCAGCCCGGCAGGGGTGGTATCGGAGGTGAACACTGAAGCTTTCTTT. Translating it yields CASSPAGVVSEVNTEAFF.

The chain employs TRBV6-5 and TRBJ1-3; 10 nucleotides agree with TRBD1. The CDR3 runs 16 residues. The V and J ends lost 2 bases and 2 bases, in that order; junction bases with no gene match: 3. The germline CDR1 and CDR2 sequences are MNHEY and SVGAGI. The CDR3 DNA sequence: TGTGCCAGCAGTTACGTCGGGACAGGGGCTGGAAACACCATATATTTT. Its translation is CASSYVGTGAGNTIYF.

The V gene is TRBV4-1, the J gene TRBJ1-1; 10 nucleotides line up with TRBD1. Trimming at V came to 4 bases and at J to 3 bases, leaving 2 bases not matched to a gene. The CDR3 is 14 amino acids. CDR1 and CDR2 from the germline V gene are MGHRA and YSYEKL. The CDR3 nucleotides are TGCGCCAGCAGCCCGGGACAGGGGCACACTGAAGCTTTCTTT. Translated: CASSPGQGHTEAFF.

This clone was observed a few times. V gene TRBV16 combines with J gene TRBJ2-1; TRBD2 aligns across 9 bases. Germline CDR1 and CDR2: KGHSY and FQNENV. With 0 bases clipped from V and 4 bases from J, the junction kept 7 bases outside the gene matches. The CDR3 consists of 17 residues. This CDR3 reads CASSQSQASGDYNEQFF. The CDR3 nucleotides are TGTGCCAGCAGCCAATCTCAAGCTAGCGGGGATTACAATGAGCAGTTCTTC.